What follows describes a single TCR beta chain. Its target is not known. This entry is derived from a study of untreated major depressive disorder. From thawed PBMCs, CD4+ T cells were purified by negative selection. Repertoires were generated with immunoSEQ multiplex PCR, while TCRdb's copy carries only in-frame clones and drops some. This repertoire shows around 13,000 clones, about 89% found once; its top ten account for roughly 1.7%. Study observations and caveats: CD4+ T cells from depressed patients used TRBV05-01 (Vbeta 5.1) more often than controls.

The V end was cut by 2 bases, the J end by 5 bases, with 13 bases between. The germline V gene has CDR1 KGHSH and CDR2 LQKENI. The CDR3 length is 14 residues. The sequencing sample was made of CD4+ T cells from PBMCs. This TCR derives from a woman between 25 and 40 years old with major depressive disorder. The genes are TRBV18 and TRBJ2-7, with TRBD2 as a possible D gene (5 bases). The CDR3 nucleotides read TGTGCCAGCTCACCAAGGCAGAGGGCCGACGAGCAGTACTTC. Protein sequence: CASSPRQRADEQYF.